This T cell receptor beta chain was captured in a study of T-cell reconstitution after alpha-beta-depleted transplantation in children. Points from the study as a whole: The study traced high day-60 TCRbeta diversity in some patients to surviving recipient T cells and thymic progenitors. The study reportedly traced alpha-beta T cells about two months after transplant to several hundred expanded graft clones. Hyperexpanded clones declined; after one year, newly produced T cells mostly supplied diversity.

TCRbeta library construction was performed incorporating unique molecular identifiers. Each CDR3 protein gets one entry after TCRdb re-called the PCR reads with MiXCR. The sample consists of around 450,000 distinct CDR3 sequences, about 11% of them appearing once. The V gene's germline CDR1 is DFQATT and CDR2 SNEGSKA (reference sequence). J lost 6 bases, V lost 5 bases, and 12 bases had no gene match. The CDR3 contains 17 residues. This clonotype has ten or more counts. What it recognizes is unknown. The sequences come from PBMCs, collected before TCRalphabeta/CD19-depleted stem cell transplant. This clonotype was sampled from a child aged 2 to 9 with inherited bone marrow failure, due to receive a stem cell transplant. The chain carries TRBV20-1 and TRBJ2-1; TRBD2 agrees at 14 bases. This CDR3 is CSADTHGTSGSVNEQFF. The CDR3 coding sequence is TGCAGTGCTGACACCCACGGGACTAGCGGGAGTGTCAATGAGCAGTTCTTC.